This T cell receptor beta chain was identified in a study of cytomegalovirus exposure and HLA in healthy donors. Study-level results: Later analysis placed DRB1 highest and HLA-C lowest in TCR association rates, which differed by HLA locus.

Vbeta (60) and Jbeta (13) primers were used in the PCR. Some clones are missing from TCRdb's copy, which holds only in-frame ones; the method was immunoSEQ multiplex PCR. Among about 180,000 clones, approximately 72% were seen once, and the ten largest hold less than 3%. Details on this clone: As yet, its antigen is unknown.

The CDR3 totals 12 residues. Germline V gene lookup returns CDR1 MNHEY and CDR2 SVGAGI. The trim removed 11 bases at V and 1 base at J, leaving 5 bases unmatched. The sequencing sample was made of PBMCs. This TCR derives from a female donor in good health and CMV-seronegative. V is TRBV6-5 and J is TRBJ2-7; 7 bases are shared with TRBD2. This CDR3 is CASRRGSYEQYF. The CDR3 DNA sequence: TGTGCCTCCAGGCGGGGGTCCTACGAGCAGTACTTC.